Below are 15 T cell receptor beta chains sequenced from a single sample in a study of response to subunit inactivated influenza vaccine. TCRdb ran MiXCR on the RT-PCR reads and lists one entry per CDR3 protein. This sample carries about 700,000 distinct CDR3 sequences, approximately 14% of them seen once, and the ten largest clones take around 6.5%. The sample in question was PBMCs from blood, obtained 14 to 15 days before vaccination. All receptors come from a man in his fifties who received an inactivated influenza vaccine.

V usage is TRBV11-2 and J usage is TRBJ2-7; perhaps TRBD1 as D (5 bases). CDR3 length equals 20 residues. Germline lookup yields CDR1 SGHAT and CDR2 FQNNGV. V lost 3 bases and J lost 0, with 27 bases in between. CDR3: CASSLVFSRGFVTGSYEQYF. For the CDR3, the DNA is TGTGCCAGCAGCTTGGTCTTTTCTCGTGGTTTCGTAACAGGCTCCTACGAGCAGTACTTC. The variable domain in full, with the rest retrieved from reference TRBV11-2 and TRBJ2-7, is EAGVAQSPRYKIIEKRQSVAFWCNPISGHATLYWYQQILGQGPKLLIQFQNNGVVDDSQLPKDRFSAERLKGVDSTLKIQPAKLEDSAVYLCASSLVFSRGFVTGSYEQYFGPGTRLTVT.

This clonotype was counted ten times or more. Here the CDR3 reads CASSSGTGGVLFF. The CDR3 region has the DNA TGTGCCAGCAGCTCCGGGACAGGGGGCGTGCTGTTTTTT. The chain links TRBV7-9 to TRBJ2-2, with TRBD1 matching over 12 bases. V was pared by 4 bases and J by 13 bases, with 4 bases of the junction left unmatched. Germline loops: CDR1 SEHNR, CDR2 FQNEAQ (reference sequence). This CDR3 contains 13 residues.

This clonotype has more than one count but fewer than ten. The CDR3 DNA sequence: TGCGCCAGCAGCGTGGGACAGCAGAACACCGGGGAGCTGTTTTTT. Amino acids: CASSVGQQNTGELFF. The J gene is TRBJ2-2, the V gene TRBV5-1; 7 nucleotides agree with TRBD1. The CDR3 is 15 amino acids. The germline V gene encodes CDR1 SGHRS and CDR2 YFSETQ. Trimming cost V 4 bases and J 1 base; bases outside gene matches: 4.

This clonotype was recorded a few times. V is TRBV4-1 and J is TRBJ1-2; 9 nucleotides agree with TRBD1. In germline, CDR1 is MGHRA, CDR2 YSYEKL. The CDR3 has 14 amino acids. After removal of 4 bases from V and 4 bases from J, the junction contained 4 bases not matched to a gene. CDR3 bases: TGCGCCAGCAGCCCGACAGGGGGATTCTATGGCTACACCTTC. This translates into CASSPTGGFYGYTF.

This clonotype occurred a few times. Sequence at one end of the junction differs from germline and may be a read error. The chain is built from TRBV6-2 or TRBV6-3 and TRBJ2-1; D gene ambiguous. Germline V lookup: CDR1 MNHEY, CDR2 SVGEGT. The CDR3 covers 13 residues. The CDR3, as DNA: TGTGCCATCAGTGTTAGCTCCTACAATGAGCAGTTCTTC. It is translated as CAISVSSYNEQFF.

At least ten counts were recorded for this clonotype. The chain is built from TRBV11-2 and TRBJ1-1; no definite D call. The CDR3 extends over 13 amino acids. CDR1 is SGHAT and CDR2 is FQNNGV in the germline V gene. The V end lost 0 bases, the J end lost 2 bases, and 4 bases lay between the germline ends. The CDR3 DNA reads TGTGCCAGCAGCTTAGACAGCAACACTGAAGCTTTCTTT. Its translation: CASSLDSNTEAFF.

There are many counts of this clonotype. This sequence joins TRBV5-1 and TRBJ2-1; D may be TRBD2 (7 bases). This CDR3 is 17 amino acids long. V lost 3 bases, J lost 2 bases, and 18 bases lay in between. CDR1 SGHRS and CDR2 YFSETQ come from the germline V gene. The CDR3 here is CASSSRTRGGAYNEQFF. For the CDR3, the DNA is TGCGCCAGCAGCTCCCGGACTAGGGGGGGGGCCTACAATGAGCAGTTCTTC.

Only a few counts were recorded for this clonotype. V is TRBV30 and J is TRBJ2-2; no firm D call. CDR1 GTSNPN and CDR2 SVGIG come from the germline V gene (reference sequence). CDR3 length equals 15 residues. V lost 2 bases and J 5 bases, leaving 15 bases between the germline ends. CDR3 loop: CAWSHRGPKTGELFF. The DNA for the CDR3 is TGTGCCTGGAGTCACCGCGGACCCAAAACCGGGGAGCTGTTTTTT.

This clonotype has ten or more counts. The chain's CDR3 is CASSKPPGRFYGYTF. The CDR3, as DNA: TGTGCCAGCAGTAAACCCCCGGGTCGATTCTATGGCTACACCTTC. The rearrangement joins TRBV6-1 to TRBJ1-2; no reliable D call. V was cut by 5 bases and J by 4 bases, with 17 bases left in between. CDR1 is MNHNS, CDR2 SASEGT, per germline. The CDR3 is 15 residues long.

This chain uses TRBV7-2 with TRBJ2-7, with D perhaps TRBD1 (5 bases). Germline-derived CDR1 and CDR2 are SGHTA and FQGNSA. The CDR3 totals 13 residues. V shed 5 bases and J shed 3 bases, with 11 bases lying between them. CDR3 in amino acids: CASSPRVDYEQYF. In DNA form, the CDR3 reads TGTGCCAGCAGCCCCAGGGTCGACTACGAGCAGTACTTC.

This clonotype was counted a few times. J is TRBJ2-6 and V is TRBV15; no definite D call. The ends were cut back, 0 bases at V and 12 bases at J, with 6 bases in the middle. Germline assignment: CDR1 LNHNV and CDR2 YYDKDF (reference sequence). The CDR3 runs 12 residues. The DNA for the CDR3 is TGTGCCACCAGCAGAGAGTGGAGCGTCCTGACTTTC. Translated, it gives CATSREWSVLTF.

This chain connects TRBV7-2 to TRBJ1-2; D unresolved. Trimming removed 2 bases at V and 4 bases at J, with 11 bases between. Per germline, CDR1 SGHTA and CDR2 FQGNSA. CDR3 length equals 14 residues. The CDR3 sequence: CASSLYEGLYGYTF. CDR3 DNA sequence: TGTGCCAGCAGCTTATATGAGGGTCTCTATGGCTACACCTTC. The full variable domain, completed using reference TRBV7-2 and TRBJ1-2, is GAGVSQSPSNKVTEKGKDVELRCDPISGHTALYWYRQSLGQGLEFLIYFQGNSAPDKSGLPSDRFSAERTGGSVSTLTIQRTQQEDSAVYLCASSLYEGLYGYTFGSGTRLTVV.

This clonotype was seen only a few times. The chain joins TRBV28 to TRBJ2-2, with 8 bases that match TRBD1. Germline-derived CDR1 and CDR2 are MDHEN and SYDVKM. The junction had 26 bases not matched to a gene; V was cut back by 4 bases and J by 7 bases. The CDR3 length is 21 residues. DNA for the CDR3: TGTGCCAGCAGTTACGGGATCCAACAAAAAGAGGGGGGACAGGTTGACGGGGAGCTGTTTTTT. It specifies CASSYGIQQKEGGQVDGELFF.

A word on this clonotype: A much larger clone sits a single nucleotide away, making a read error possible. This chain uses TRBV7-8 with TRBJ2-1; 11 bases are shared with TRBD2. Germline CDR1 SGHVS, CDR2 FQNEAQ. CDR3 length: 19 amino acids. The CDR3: CASSLAWLAGGPLYNEQIF. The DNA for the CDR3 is TGTGCCAGCAGCTTAGCGTGGCTAGCGGGGGGCCCGCTCTACAATGAGCAGATCTTC.

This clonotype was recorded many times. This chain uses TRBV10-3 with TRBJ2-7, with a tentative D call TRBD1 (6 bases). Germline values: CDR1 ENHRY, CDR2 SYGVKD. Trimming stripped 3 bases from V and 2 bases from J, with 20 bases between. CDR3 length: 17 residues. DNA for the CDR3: TGTGCCATCAGTGAAGGACTTGGGGCAGGGGATACCTACGAGCAGTACTTC. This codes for CAISEGLGAGDTYEQYF.